The 18 T cell receptor beta chains given below trace back to one sample, sequenced in a study of T cell responses to AZD1222 COVID-19 vaccine. Measured with immunoSEQ multiplex PCR; TCRdb has only the in-frame clones, and not every one. The sample holds some 86,000 clones, about 72% seen once. The starting material was peripheral blood, obtained on day 0 of AZD1222 vaccination. The receptor source for this set is an adult in good health.

The chain joins TRBV4-1 to TRBJ2-1; D unresolved. Per germline, CDR1 MGHRA and CDR2 YSYEKL. Trimming pared 1 base from V and 1 base from J, leaving 5 bases between. The CDR3 extends over 14 amino acids. The CDR3 region has the DNA TGCGCCAGCAGCCAAGTGCGGTCCTACAATGAGCAGTTCTTC. The encoded protein is CASSQVRSYNEQFF.

The genes are TRBV19 and TRBJ1-2, with 8 bases that match TRBD1. The CDR3 is 15 residues long. Germline V gene sequence: CDR1 LNHDA, CDR2 SQIVND (reference sequence). The junction had 12 bases not matched to a gene; V was cut back by 9 bases and J by 3 bases. The CDR3 bases are TGTGCCAGCCGGGACAGGTCGTTGTCTGACTATGGCTACACCTTC. As protein: CASRDRSLSDYGYTF. Complete variable domain (other parts from reference TRBV19 and TRBJ1-2): DGGITQSPKYLFRKEGQNVTLSCEQNLNHDAMYWYRQDPGQGLRLIYYSQIVNDFQKGDIAEGYSVSREKKESFPLTVTSAQKNPTAFYLCASRDRSLSDYGYTFGSGTRLTVV.

The J gene is TRBJ1-2, the V gene TRBV19, with 7 bases lining up with TRBD1. V lost 6 bases and J lost 4; bases outside the gene matches: 14. Germline CDR1 LNHDA, CDR2 SQIVND (reference sequence). This CDR3 region has 16 residues. CDR3 in DNA: TGTGCCAGTAGCCCCGGGACAGAATATTGGGTCTATGGCTACACCTTC. As protein: CASSPGTEYWVYGYTF. Looking up the rest from reference TRBV19 and TRBJ1-2 gives the full variable domain: DGGITQSPKYLFRKEGQNVTLSCEQNLNHDAMYWYRQDPGQGLRLIYYSQIVNDFQKGDIAEGYSVSREKKESFPLTVTSAQKNPTAFYLCASSPGTEYWVYGYTFGSGTRLTVV.

V is TRBV25-1 and J is TRBJ1-1, with D tentatively TRBD1 (5 bases). CDR3 size: 13 residues. CDR1 is MGHDK and CDR2 is SYGVNS in the germline V gene. Trimming shortened V by 5 bases and J by 2 bases, and 9 bases separated the two germline ends. The CDR3 bases are TGTGCCAGCAGTACAGGTGACAACACTGAAGCTTTCTTT. It translates to CASSTGDNTEAFF.

CDR3 sequence reads: CASSSYSGTSLFF. The DNA of the CDR3 is TGTGCCAGCAGTTCGTACTCCGGGACTAGTTTGTTCTTC. This chain uses TRBV27 with TRBJ2-1; the match to TRBD2 covers 8 bases. V lost 4 bases, J lost 15 bases, and 11 bases stayed unmatched. The CDR3 is made up of 13 amino acids. Germline assignment: CDR1 MNHEY and CDR2 SMNVEV (reference sequence).

This clone came up a few times. The V gene is TRBV12-5, the J gene TRBJ2-1, with 10 bases fitting TRBD2. After removal of 7 bases from V and 7 bases from J, the junction contained 7 bases not matched to a gene. The CDR3 has 14 amino acids. Per the germline V gene, CDR1 is LGHNT and CDR2 is FRNRAP. DNA of the CDR3: TGTGCTAGTGTTCCAGCGGGAGGGAGGAATGAGCAGTTCTTC. It encodes CASVPAGGRNEQFF.

This sequence joins TRBV5-1 and TRBJ1-3, with 9 bases aligning to TRBD1. Germline V gives CDR1 SGHRS, CDR2 YFSETQ. Trimming at V came to 3 bases and at J to 1 base, leaving 5 bases not matched to a gene. This CDR3 is 16 amino acids long. CDR3 protein: CASSSGDRASGNTIYF. As DNA, the CDR3 is TGCGCCAGCAGCTCTGGGGACAGGGCGTCTGGAAACACCATATATTTT.

The chain couples TRBV19 to TRBJ1-1; perhaps TRBD1 as D (6 bases). V was pared by 4 bases and J by 3 bases, with 9 bases between. Germline lookup yields CDR1 LNHDA and CDR2 SQIVND (reference sequence). This CDR3 comprises 13 residues. The CDR3 spells CASSTQGDTEAFF. CDR3 nucleotides: TGTGCCAGTAGTACACAGGGTGACACTGAAGCTTTCTTT.

The chain has TRBV7-8 and TRBJ1-1, with D unresolved. Trimming shortened V by 1 base and J by 3 bases, and 6 bases separated the two germline ends. Germline V gene sequence: CDR1 SGHVS, CDR2 FQNEAQ. This CDR3 is built from 13 residues. CDR3 in DNA: TGTGCCAGCAGCTTAGGCAGATACACTGAAGCTTTCTTT. Translation gives CASSLGRYTEAFF.

The V call is TRBV30, the J call TRBJ1-4; no clear D. Germline V gives CDR1 GTSNPN, CDR2 SVGIG (reference sequence). CDR3 length: 13 amino acids. The V end lost 6 bases, the J end lost 3 bases, and 11 bases lay between the germline ends. CDR3 loop: CACNTGANEKLFF. The CDR3 DNA follows: TGTGCCTGTAATACCGGGGCTAATGAAAAACTGTTTTTT.

This chain joins TRBV6-5 and TRBJ2-3; 10 bases are shared with TRBD2. J was trimmed by 3 bases and V by 6 bases; bases with no gene match: 6. The germline CDR1 and CDR2 sequences are MNHEY and SVGAGI. The CDR3 loop spans 15 amino acids. CDR3 nucleotides: TGTGCCAGCAGGTCAGCGGGAGGGGGGACAGATACGCAGTATTTT. As protein: CASRSAGGGTDTQYF.

The J gene is TRBJ2-1, the V gene TRBV18; 10 bases are a match to TRBD2. The CDR3 has 12 residues. The V segment lost 4 bases and the J segment 9 bases; nucleotides outside the gene matches: 0. Germline V gene data show CDR1 as KGHSH and CDR2 as LQKENI. CDR3 residues: CASSLAGGEQFF. CDR3 in DNA: TGTGCCAGCTCACTAGCGGGGGGTGAGCAGTTCTTC.

The V call is TRBV5-4, the J call TRBJ2-3, with 9 nucleotides matching TRBD1. Germline CDR1 and CDR2: SGHNT and YYREEE (reference sequence). The CDR3 contains 15 residues. V lost 4 bases and J lost 8; bases outside the gene matches: 11. The CDR3: CASSQQGAKGGTQYF. The CDR3 DNA reads as TGTGCCAGCAGCCAACAGGGGGCTAAGGGTGGTACGCAGTATTTT. Together with reference TRBV5-4 and TRBJ2-3, the CDR3 gives the full variable domain: ETGVTQSPTHLIKTRGQQVTLRCSSQSGHNTVSWYQQALGQGPQFIFQYYREEENGRGNFPPRFSGLQFPNYSSELNVNALELDDSALYLCASSQQGAKGGTQYFGPGTRLTVL.

The gene calls are TRBV10-3 and TRBJ1-2; D possibly corresponds to TRBD1 (5 bases). CDR3 size: 11 residues. Trimming pared 4 bases from V and 10 bases from J, leaving 10 bases between. Per the germline V gene, CDR1 is ENHRY and CDR2 is SYGVKD. CDR3 in DNA: TGTGCCATCAGTGGGGGCAGGAACTACACCTTC. It translates to CAISGGRNYTF.

V gene TRBV5-1 combines with J gene TRBJ2-2; 8 bases fit TRBD1. This CDR3 has 16 residues. CDR1 and CDR2 from the germline V gene are SGHRS and YFSETQ. The trim removed 0 bases at V and 1 base at J, leaving 2 bases unmatched. The CDR3 spells CASSLGDRGNTGELFF. CDR3 sequence (DNA): TGCGCCAGCAGCTTGGGTGACAGGGGGAACACCGGGGAGCTGTTTTTT.

This chain uses TRBV11-2 with TRBJ2-1; 8 nucleotides match TRBD2. The CDR3 is made up of 15 amino acids. Germline V gene lookup returns CDR1 SGHAT and CDR2 FQNNGV. J gave up 5 bases and V 2 bases, and 5 bases lay outside the gene matches. Written as DNA, the CDR3 is TGTGCCAGCAGCTTACAGGGTAGCGGGAACAATGAGCAGTTCTTC. Translated: CASSLQGSGNNEQFF. The variable domain in full, with the rest retrieved from reference TRBV11-2 and TRBJ2-1, is EAGVAQSPRYKIIEKRQSVAFWCNPISGHATLYWYQQILGQGPKLLIQFQNNGVVDDSQLPKDRFSAERLKGVDSTLKIQPAKLEDSAVYLCASSLQGSGNNEQFFGPGTRLTVL.

The rearrangement uses TRBV20-1 and TRBJ2-5; TRBD2 might be the D (5 bases). The CDR3 has 15 amino acids. With 3 bases removed from V and 2 bases from J, the gap between germline ends came to 16 bases. Germline CDR1 is DFQATT and CDR2 is SNEGSKA (reference sequence). The CDR3 bases are TGCAGTGCTAGTGGTCGGCGGGCCCTACAAGAGACCCAGTACTTC. The encoded protein is CSASGRRALQETQYF.

The rearrangement joins TRBV28 to TRBJ2-1, with TRBD2 matching 11 bases. The J segment lost 6 bases and the V segment lost 6 bases, leaving 7 bases of the junction unmatched. The CDR3 length is 15 residues. Germline loops: CDR1 MDHEN, CDR2 SYDVKM. The CDR3 is CASRSGTSGSNEQFF. In nucleotides, the CDR3 is TGTGCCAGCAGAAGCGGGACTAGCGGATCCAATGAGCAGTTCTTC.